This is a list of T cell receptor beta chains from one sample in a study of blood T cell repertoires in COVID-19. Assay: immunoSEQ multiplex PCR; the TCRdb copy retains only in-frame clones and omits some. This sample has about 190,000 clones; around nine tenths occur once, and the top ten carry 1.1%. Sequenced material: peripheral blood. The receptor source for this set is a man aged 30 to 45 with acute or convalescent COVID-19. Both conserved end residues are part of each CDR3. The D gene is left open where the match is weak. The listing skips clone size in some rows; elsewhere it reads once, few, many or a size class.

TGCAGCGCCTTCCCGGGACAGGGGCCAGATACGCAGTATTTT | CSAFPGQGPDTQYF | TRBD1 | TRBV29-1 | . | TRBJ2-3
TGCGCCAGCAGCAGGGGACAGGGTTTTGGGGCCAACGTCCTGACTTTC | CASSRGQGFGANVLTF | TRBD1 | TRBV5-1 | once | TRBJ2-6
TGTGCCTGGTTGGAGAGGTCGAGAAACATTCAGTACTTC | CAWLERSRNIQYF | . | TRBV30 | . | TRBJ2-4
TGTGCCAGCAGCCCACAGGCGGCCGCCTACGAGCAGTACTTC | CASSPQAAAYEQYF | . | TRBV11-2 | . | TRBJ2-7
TGTGCCAGCAGCCCAATCAGGGGAGACACCATATATTTT | CASSPIRGDTIYF | . | TRBV9 | . | TRBJ1-3
TGCGCCAGCAGCCGCAGGGACAGAGACTACAATGAGCAGTTCTTC | CASSRRDRDYNEQFF | TRBD1 | TRBV4-1 | . | TRBJ2-1
TGTGCCAGTAACGAGGGTATGGAACCCCTCCACTTT | CASNEGMEPLHF | . | TRBV19 | once | TRBJ1-6
TGTGCCTGGAGTGTTAGCCCCTACGAGCAGTACTTC | CAWSVSPYEQYF | . | TRBV30 | . | TRBJ2-7
TGTGCCAGCAGCCAAGATTCCGGAGATACGCAGTATTTT | CASSQDSGDTQYF | . | TRBV3-1/TRBV3-2 | . | TRBJ2-3
TGTGCCAGCAGTGCGACAGGGATGACCTATGGCTACACCTTC | CASSATGMTYGYTF | TRBD1 | TRBV28 | . | TRBJ1-2
TGCGCCAGCAGTACCGGGACAGGCCAACAAGAGACCCAGTACTTC | CASSTGTGQQETQYF | TRBD1 | TRBV5-1 | . | TRBJ2-5
TGCGCCAGCAGCTTGACCGCAACTCTGGGAAACACCATATATTTT | CASSLTATLGNTIYF | . | TRBV5-1 | . | TRBJ1-3
TGTGCCTGGAGTGTACATCGAAACACCATATATTTT | CAWSVHRNTIYF | . | TRBV30 | . | TRBJ1-3
TGTGCCAGTTTACCCAGGGGACAGGGAGCTGGCTACACCTTC | CASLPRGQGAGYTF | TRBD1 | TRBV19 | . | TRBJ1-2
TGTGCCACGGGACAATACACCGGGGAGCTGTTTTTT | CATGQYTGELFF | . | TRBV24-1 | once | TRBJ2-2
TGTGCCAGCAGCGCTTTTAGCGGGAGGGTGAGCTACAATGAGCAGTTCTTC | CASSAFSGRVSYNEQFF | TRBD2 | TRBV2 | . | TRBJ2-1
TGTGCCACCAGCAGTAACAGGAGGAACACTGAAGCTTTCTTT | CATSSNRRNTEAFF | . | TRBV15 | . | TRBJ1-1
TGTGCCAGCAGTTTACCCCAGGGGTGGGCTGAAGCTTTCTTT | CASSLPQGWAEAFF | . | TRBV28 | . | TRBJ1-1
TGCGCCAGCAGCTCAGAAGTTGCCAGGGGTCCTTCTAACTATGGCTACACCTTC | CASSSEVARGPSNYGYTF | . | TRBV5-1 | . | TRBJ1-2
TGTGCCAGTAGTAGTTCAAGGGGGCAGGGGCAGCCCCAGCATTTT | CASSSSRGQGQPQHF | TRBD1 | TRBV19 | . | TRBJ1-5
TGCGCCAGCAGCTGGGGACAGGGCACTGAAGCTTTCTTT | CASSWGQGTEAFF | TRBD1 | TRBV5-1 | . | TRBJ1-1
TGTGCCAGTAGTACCGGGACAGAGGACTATGGCTACACCTTC | CASSTGTEDYGYTF | TRBD1 | TRBV19 | . | TRBJ1-2
TGTGCCAGCAGTCGGGACTCCAACTATGGCTACACCTTC | CASSRDSNYGYTF | . | TRBV2 | . | TRBJ1-2
TGTGCCAGCAGTTTCTACCGTAGCGGGGAGAAGATCCATTTT | CASSFYRSGEKIHF | TRBD2 | TRBV6-2/TRBV6-3 | . | TRBJ2-3
TGCGCCAGCAGCCCCCTACGCGGGCGCCATGGCTACACCTTC | CASSPLRGRHGYTF | . | TRBV5-1 | . | TRBJ1-2
TGTGCCAGTAGTCGCCAGGGGTTCTATAATCAGCCCCAGCATTTT | CASSRQGFYNQPQHF | . | TRBV19 | . | TRBJ1-5
TGTGCCAGTAGTCACCGACTAGCAGGAGGGATCTACAATGAGCAGTTCTTC | CASSHRLAGGIYNEQFF | TRBD2 | TRBV19 | . | TRBJ2-1
TGTGCCAGCAGCCAAGATCGACAACGGCCGAACACTGAAGCTTTCTTT | CASSQDRQRPNTEAFF | . | TRBV4-2 | . | TRBJ1-1
TGTGCCAGCAGTGAGTTTAGTCGGGAGTATGAAGATACGCAGTATTTT | CASSEFSREYEDTQYF | . | TRBV6-1 | once | TRBJ2-3
TGTGCCAGCAGGGCCCGGGAGTCCGAGCAGTACTTC | CASRARESEQYF | . | TRBV6-5 | . | TRBJ2-7
TGTGCCAGCAGCCGGACAGGACTTACCCCTGGAAACACCATATATTTT | CASSRTGLTPGNTIYF | TRBD1 | TRBV5-5 | . | TRBJ1-3
TGTGCCAGCAGCTTAGAAGGACTAGCGGGGGACTATACGCAGTATTTT | CASSLEGLAGDYTQYF | TRBD2 | TRBV7-9 | . | TRBJ2-3
TGTGCCACCAGTGACACCGGACAGGGCGGCAATCAGCCCCAGCATTTT | CATSDTGQGGNQPQHF | TRBD1 | TRBV24-1 | . | TRBJ1-5
TGTGCCAGCAGCCGGGACTTTTTCGAGCAGTACTTC | CASSRDFFEQYF | . | TRBV7-8 | once | TRBJ2-7
TGTGCCAGCAGTTACACGGGACAGAGTTACGAGCAGTACTTC | CASSYTGQSYEQYF | TRBD1 | TRBV6-5 | . | TRBJ2-7
TGTGCCAGCAGCCAACTCGACAGGGCTGGCTATGGCTACACCTTC | CASSQLDRAGYGYTF | TRBD1 | TRBV3-1/TRBV3-2 | . | TRBJ1-2
TGTGCCAGCAGTCGCGGGGGGGCCGGACGTTACGAGCAGTACTTC | CASSRGGAGRYEQYF | TRBD2 | TRBV6-7 | . | TRBJ2-7
TGTGCTAGTGGGACAGGGGGTGGAAATGAGCAGTTCTTC | CASGTGGGNEQFF | TRBD1 | TRBV12-5 | . | TRBJ2-1
TGCGCCAGCAATCACTTACCAGGGGACCCGAACACTGAAGCTTTCTTT | CASNHLPGDPNTEAFF | . | TRBV4-1 | . | TRBJ1-1
TGCGCCAGCAGCCAAGAACAGGGGGACTATGGCTACACCTTC | CASSQEQGDYGYTF | TRBD1 | TRBV4-1 | . | TRBJ1-2
TGTGCCAGCAGCCCTAGGCCAAATCAGCCCCAGCATTTT | CASSPRPNQPQHF | . | TRBV5-8 | once | TRBJ1-5
TGTGCCAGCAGCTTGGGTGGGGCCCGAGGAAACACAGATACGCAGTATTTT | CASSLGGARGNTDTQYF | . | TRBV5-4 | once | TRBJ2-3
TGTGCCTGGAGTGCCTCCCCTCGGGGAGAGACCCAGTACTTC | CAWSASPRGETQYF | . | TRBV30 | . | TRBJ2-5
TGTGCCAGCAGCCTGACAGGGACCTACGAGCAGTACTTC | CASSLTGTYEQYF | TRBD1 | TRBV6-5 | . | TRBJ2-7
TGTGCCAGCAGACGCGGAACGGGAGGGTCCTACGAGCAGTACTTC | CASRRGTGGSYEQYF | TRBD2 | TRBV6-5 | . | TRBJ2-7
TGCAGCGTTGCCGGACTAGCGGACACAGATACGCAGTATTTT | CSVAGLADTDTQYF | TRBD2 | TRBV29-1 | . | TRBJ2-3
TGTGCCAGCAGAGGGGCTAACACCGGGGAGCTGTTTTTT | CASRGANTGELFF | . | TRBV28 | once | TRBJ2-2
TGTGCTAGTGGTTTGGGAAAGGGGGACAGGGGGACCTACGAGCAGTACTTC | CASGLGKGDRGTYEQYF | TRBD1 | TRBV12-5 | . | TRBJ2-7
TGTGCCAGCAGTTACTCCCCTCCAGGGTCCGCCTACGAGCAGTACTTC | CASSYSPPGSAYEQYF | . | TRBV6-5 | once | TRBJ2-7
TGTGCCAGCAGCGTAACGGGGGGATGGGATACGCAGTATTTT | CASSVTGGWDTQYF | TRBD2 | TRBV9 | . | TRBJ2-3
TGTGCCAGCTCACCACGGACAGTCAATCAGCCCCAGCATTTT | CASSPRTVNQPQHF | . | TRBV18 | . | TRBJ1-5
TGTGCCAGCAGCCTGAGCGGACAGGGAGACACCGGGGAGCTGTTTTTT | CASSLSGQGDTGELFF | TRBD1 | TRBV4-2 | once | TRBJ2-2
TGTGCCAGCAGTCCGGGACAGTCCTACAATGAGCAGTTCTTC | CASSPGQSYNEQFF | TRBD1 | TRBV6-4 | once | TRBJ2-1
TGTGCCAGCGCTCCGTTCACTAGCGGGGGGGGAGACGAGCAGTACTTC | CASAPFTSGGGDEQYF | TRBD2 | TRBV18 | . | TRBJ2-7
TGTGCCAGCAGCACCGGGACAGGAATCTATGGCTACACCTTC | CASSTGTGIYGYTF | TRBD1 | TRBV6-5 | . | TRBJ1-2